This T cell receptor (beta chain) stems from a study of blood T cell repertoires in COVID-19 (dated by TCRdb to about 2020). Background on the whole study: The collaborator samples originated in the United States, Italy and Spain and spanned the acute and convalescent phases of COVID-19. Sample metadata almost always included a de-identified subject ID, COVID-19 status, age in years and sex. The repertoires were made available in a free public database intended to serve as a resource for research on the immune response to SARS-CoV-2. Where HLA class I and class II types were available, the types were taken from metadata supplied by the sample provider, not from assay-based typing. Subjects who had been exposed to COVID-19, were actively infected with it, or had recovered from it provided the deeply sampled blood TCRbeta repertoires that made up the dataset. The samples were drawn from two sources: the first 160 participants of the ongoing ImmuneRACE study, and fewer than 1,500 subjects contributed by 6 global collaborators. The prospective study material was composed of cDNA or gDNA derived from T cells, B-cell-depleted T cells, or PBMCs.

V loses 4 bases, J loses 4 bases, and the germline ends lie 19 bases apart. The CDR3 holds 16 amino acids from the cysteine to the phenylalanine. Only the CDR3 region is kept as DNA, spanning 48 bases read in frame from base 1. From the germline V gene, CDR1 is LGHNA and CDR2 is YSLEER. A word on this clone: Which antigen it targets is not known. No quality values exist for individual bases; no much larger clone is one base distant.

The collaborating institutions used their own protocols to collect whole blood in K2EDTA tubes. For TCRbeta analysis, collaborators shipped samples in one of three forms: frozen whole blood, isolated PBMCs, or DNA extracted from either of those sample types. TCRbeta CDR3 regions were amplified from genomic DNA by means of the immunoSEQ Assay, a bias-controlled multiplex PCR. As for the authors' bioinformatics: The number of nucleated cells in each sample was estimated by amplification of reference gene primers within the assay. To quantify the absolute abundance of each unique TCRbeta CDR3 rearrangement, sequence reads were collapsed and filtered. For each sample, productive Simpson clonality was calculated as the square root of Simpson's diversity index over productive rearrangements. TCRdb provides this immuneACCESS table in a form limited to in-frame rearrangements. Some clones are lacking; in checked studies, under half of them reflect an unresolved V gene, and why the rest are absent is not known. V and J calls and clone size are given by that table; D and trimming were obtained from the DNA. In this sample the table shows about 70,000 clones, about 90% of which occur a single time. Jointly, the top ten make up around 5% of the sample.

Paper-wide results and their limitations: The quantity of clinical and demographic metadata differed by source and by participant and was supplied without curation.

The sequencing sample was made of peripheral blood. The sequence was obtained from a man aged 50 to 60 with active COVID-19. The chain is assembled from TRBV4-3 and TRBJ1-1, with the D gene too uncertain to name. In nucleotide form, the sequence is TGCGCCAGCAGCCTCAGGTTGGTAGGTTCAGGCACTGAAGCTTTCTTT. This is translated as CASSLRLVGSGTEAFF.